This T cell receptor beta chain originates from a study of blood T cell repertoires in COVID-19. V lost 6 bases and J lost 1, with 25 bases in between. This CDR3 is built from 18 residues. In germline, CDR1 is SQVTM, CDR2 ANQGSEA. This clone was seen a single time. Profiling relied on immunoSEQ multiplex PCR, and the TCRdb table lists in-frame clones only, not all of them. The table includes about 300,000 clones, about 90% detected once. Input material: peripheral blood. The V call is TRBV29-1, the J call TRBJ1-3, with D tentatively TRBD1 (6 bases). The clonotype originates from a woman between 50 and 59 years old with COVID-19, enrolled during active disease. CDR3: CSVKRPRTGSISGNTIYF. For the CDR3, the DNA is TGCAGCGTCAAAAGGCCCCGCACAGGGAGCATTTCTGGAAACACCATATATTTT.